This T cell receptor (beta chain) originates from a study of blood T cell repertoires in COVID-19. Study at large: Collection of acute and convalescent COVID-19 samples took place in the United States, Italy and Spain.

After removal of 7 bases from V and 4 bases from J, the junction contained 12 bases not matched to a gene. The CDR3 contains 15 residues. Germline assignment: CDR1 MNHEY and CDR2 SVGAGI. Per the authors' pipeline: From reference gene primer amplification, estimates of nucleated cell counts were derived. The protocol was immunoSEQ multiplex PCR, while the TCRdb copy is restricted to in-frame clones and leaves out a portion. That table is the source of V, J and clone size, and D and trimming were worked out from the DNA. The sample lists 250,000 or so clones; around nine tenths were seen once. Enrollment of patients from Seattle took place during active infection, with longitudinal follow-up.

This TCR derives from a young man with COVID-19, enrolled during active disease. The source material was peripheral blood. The rearrangement joins TRBV6-5 to TRBJ1-2; 7 positions match TRBD1. The CDR3, as DNA: TGTGCCAGCACTAAAACCCGGGACAGCCTCTATGGCTACACCTTC. Its translation: CASTKTRDSLYGYTF.